This T cell receptor beta chain was sequenced during a study of T cells in Graves' hyperthyroidism and ophthalmopathy. The CDR3 contains 14 residues. Germline CDR1 is MDHEN and CDR2 is SYDVKM. V was cut by 3 bases and J by 5 bases, with 14 bases left in between. Amplified TCR beta CDR3 regions derived from RNA transcripts. HTBI primers were used for first-round RT-PCR of the TCR CDR3. TCRdb re-analysed the multiplex PCR reads in MiXCR, keeping a single row per CDR3 protein. This sample has approximately 520,000 distinct CDR3 sequences, with around 21% found just once. This clonotype was found many times. Absent ophthalmopathy progression within 18 months defined stable Graves' hyperthyroidism.

V gene TRBV28 combines with J gene TRBJ2-7; maybe TRBD1 (5 bases). This TCR was sampled from a young man with Graves' hyperthyroidism. Sequencing was performed on blood. The CDR3 is CASSFMGRANEQYF. DNA for the CDR3: TGTGCCAGCAGTTTTATGGGCAGGGCCAACGAGCAGTACTTC. Looking up the rest from reference TRBV28 and TRBJ2-7 gives the full variable domain: DVKVTQSSRYLVKRTGEKVFLECVQDMDHENMFWYRQDPGLGLRLIYFSYDVKMKEKGDIPEGYSVSREKKERFSLILESASTNQTSMYLCASSFMGRANEQYFGPGTRLTVT.